This TCR beta chain was recorded in a study of cytomegalovirus exposure and HLA in healthy donors. This clone has just one count. Its antigen is still unknown. 60 Vbeta and 13 Jbeta primers were used in PCR. The method was immunoSEQ multiplex PCR; TCRdb's version includes in-frame clones alone and lacks a portion of them. The profile covers about 150,000 clones, with 79% appearing a single time and 0.9% to 1.2% taken by the ten largest. Germline lookup yields CDR1 SGHDN and CDR2 FVKESK. The CDR3 covers 14 residues. With 1 base removed from V and 3 bases from J, the gap between germline ends came to 9 bases. Findings and limits, study-wide: TCR beta chains numbering some 160 were designated cytomegalovirus-associated.

This TCR came from a male donor in good health and CMV-seronegative. Sequencing was done on a sample of PBMCs. The V and J genes are TRBV14 and TRBJ1-2; no reliable D call. The CDR3 loop reads CASSQGQAYYGYTF. The CDR3 nucleotides read TGTGCCAGCAGCCAAGGCCAGGCCTACTATGGCTACACCTTC.